Each of the 20 T cell receptor beta chains below was sequenced from the same sample in a study of beta chain features in type 1 diabetes. cDNA synthesis used the whole RNA isolate, giving expressed TCRB sequences. Only in-frame clones appear in the TCRdb table, and some are missing; sequencing was by immunoSEQ multiplex PCR. This table holds 310,000 or so clones, less than 10% found once. Material: central memory CD4+ T cells from blood. The receptors were gathered from a woman younger than 35 in good health.

V gene TRBV5-4 combines with J gene TRBJ2-5; tentatively, D is TRBD1 (5 bases). V lost 2 bases to trimming and J lost 4 bases, with 6 bases between them. The germline gives CDR1 SGHNT, CDR2 YYREEE (reference sequence). The CDR3 is 12 amino acids. This chain's CDR3 is CASSFDRETQYF. Here the CDR3 DNA reads TGTGCCAGCAGCTTTGACAGAGAGACCCAGTACTTC.

The chain couples TRBV4-1 to TRBJ2-1; 14 positions agree with TRBD2. CDR1 MGHRA and CDR2 YSYEKL come from the germline V gene. The CDR3 covers 19 residues. V was clipped by 1 base and J by 3 bases; unmatched bases: 8. For the CDR3, the DNA is TGCGCCAGCAGCCAAGGAATTTCGGGACTAGCGGGAGTCTACAATGAGCAGTTCTTC. It codes for CASSQGISGLAGVYNEQFF.

The rearrangement joins TRBV28 to TRBJ2-1; D gene ambiguous. CDR3 length: 15 amino acids. Germline CDR1 MDHEN, CDR2 SYDVKM. Trimming left V 1 base short and J 9 bases short, with 16 bases between. This CDR3 reads CASSLLARIPGEQFF. In DNA form, the CDR3 reads TGTGCCAGCAGTTTATTAGCCAGGATCCCCGGTGAGCAGTTCTTC. Combining the CDR3 with reference TRBV28 and TRBJ2-1 gives the whole variable domain DVKVTQSSRYLVKRTGEKVFLECVQDMDHENMFWYRQDPGLGLRLIYFSYDVKMKEKGDIPEGYSVSREKKERFSLILESASTNQTSMYLCASSLLARIPGEQFFGPGTRLTVL.

This clone was counted between two and nine times. The J gene is TRBJ2-1, the V gene TRBV7-6; 7 bases line up with TRBD2. CDR1 is SGHVS, CDR2 FNYEAQ, per germline. This CDR3 has 15 residues. The V gene end was trimmed by 5 bases and the J gene end by 9 bases; junction bases not matched to a gene: 13. The CDR3 region has the DNA TGTGCCAGCAGCGTATCCGGGACTACGCCCACTGAGCAGTTCTTC. Its protein is CASSVSGTTPTEQFF.

The chain recombines TRBV7-3 with TRBJ2-3, with TRBD1 matching 8 bases. V was clipped by 2 bases and J by 6 bases; unmatched bases: 4. The CDR3 contains 14 residues. Germline lookup yields CDR1 SGHTA and CDR2 FQGTGA. This CDR3 is CASSLQGASDTQYF. CDR3 bases: TGTGCCAGCAGCTTACAGGGGGCATCTGATACGCAGTATTTT.

This clone was counted only a few times. The V and J genes are TRBV2 and TRBJ2-5; TRBD2 might be the D (6 bases). The V end lost 5 bases, the J end lost 5 bases, and 12 bases lay between the germline ends. The germline gives CDR1 SNHLY, CDR2 FYNNEI. CDR3 length: 13 residues. CDR3 DNA sequence: TGTGCCAGCAGTTGGGGGGAACTGGAGACCCAGTACTTC. Amino acids: CASSWGELETQYF.

The V call is TRBV11-2, the J call TRBJ2-7, with D unresolved. Germline CDR1 and CDR2: SGHAT and FQNNGV. Trimming cost V 3 bases and J 2 bases, with 8 bases left between them. The CDR3 loop spans 13 amino acids. Written as DNA, the CDR3 is TGTGCCAGCAGCTTCGCCCAGACCTACGAGCAGTACTTC. Amino acids: CASSFAQTYEQYF.

This clone showed up just a few times. V is TRBV7-8 and J is TRBJ2-1; 8 nucleotides align to TRBD1. CDR1 is SGHVS and CDR2 is FQNEAQ in the germline V gene. After removal of 1 base from V and 7 bases from J, the junction contained 0 bases not matched to a gene. The CDR3 spans 13 residues. CDR3 nucleotide sequence: TGTGCCAGCAGCTTAGACAGGGGGAATGAGCAGTTCTTC. This codes for CASSLDRGNEQFF.

This chain joins TRBV6-5 and TRBJ1-1; D not certain. This CDR3 comprises 11 residues. Looked up from germline, CDR1 is MNHEY and CDR2 is SVGAGI. V shed 3 bases and J shed 12 bases, with 11 bases lying between them. CDR3 region: CASSYVGLSFF. The DNA of the CDR3 is TGTGCCAGCAGTTATGTAGGGCTTTCTTTCTTT.

V and J are TRBV11-2 and TRBJ1-1, with D uncertain. Germline loops: CDR1 SGHAT, CDR2 FQNNGV. The CDR3 has 15 residues. Trimming left V 1 base short and J 1 base short, with 10 bases between. CDR3 sequence: CASSLARPTNTEAFF. CDR3 nucleotides: TGTGCCAGCAGCTTAGCTAGACCGACGAACACTGAAGCTTTCTTT.

This clone has only a few counts. V gene TRBV9 combines with J gene TRBJ2-5, with 9 bases lining up with TRBD2. V lost 4 bases, J lost 5 bases, and 15 bases stayed unmatched. Germline CDR1 is SGDLS and CDR2 is YYNGEE. CDR3 size: 17 residues. CDR3 region: CASSPQAWIAGVETQYF. The DNA of the CDR3 is TGTGCCAGCAGCCCCCAGGCTTGGATAGCGGGAGTGGAGACCCAGTACTTC.

This clone was detected a few times. This chain uses TRBV5-6 with TRBJ1-2; D is undetermined. The germline V gene encodes CDR1 SGHDT and CDR2 YYEEEE. Trimming pared 0 bases from V and 8 bases from J, leaving 14 bases between. The CDR3 has 14 residues. CDR3 sequence (DNA): TGTGCCAGCAGCTTGGCTGTTCGTGTAGAGGGCTACACCTTC. As protein: CASSLAVRVEGYTF.

This clone was counted only a few times. V and J are TRBV6-6 and TRBJ2-7; D possibly corresponds to TRBD1 (6 bases). Germline values: CDR1 MNHNY, CDR2 SVGAGI (reference sequence). The CDR3 has 13 amino acids. Trimming cost V 6 bases and J 4 bases, with 13 bases left between them. CDR3 nucleotides: TGTGCCAGCAGCCCAGACAGGTTTTACGAGCAGTACTTC. This translates into CASSPDRFYEQYF.

This chain connects TRBV11-3 to TRBJ1-2, with D uncertain. Germline CDR1 and CDR2: SGHNT and YENEEA. Between the trimmed V and J ends, which lost 0 bases and 2 bases, there was a span of 4 bases. The CDR3 is 13 residues long. The CDR3 DNA reads TGTGCCAGCAGCTTAGACAGGAACTATGGCTACACCTTC. Translated: CASSLDRNYGYTF.

This clone appeared a few times. This chain joins TRBV9 and TRBJ2-2; D may match TRBD1 or TRBD2 (6 bases each). This CDR3 comprises 17 residues. Germline CDR1 SGDLS, CDR2 YYNGEE. V was shortened by 1 base and J by 5 bases, with 18 bases between the two germline ends. DNA for the CDR3: TGTGCCAGCAGCGTATTGGGGGGCGCCCCGTGGACCGGGGAGCTGTTTTTT. This translates into CASSVLGGAPWTGELFF.

This clone was observed a handful of times. The V gene is TRBV29-1, the J gene TRBJ1-1, with 7 bases lining up with TRBD1. V lost 1 base to trimming and J lost 3 bases; unmatched junction nucleotides: 2. Germline V gene data show CDR1 as SQVTM and CDR2 as ANQGSEA. CDR3 length equals 13 residues. CDR3 sequence: CSVEGDRDTEAFF. The CDR3 DNA reads TGCAGCGTTGAAGGGGACAGAGACACTGAAGCTTTCTTT.

In its sample, this clone was seen a few times. V gene TRBV29-1 combines with J gene TRBJ1-3, with D possibly being TRBD1 (6 bases). Germline V lookup: CDR1 SQVTM, CDR2 ANQGSEA. V lost 2 bases to trimming and J lost 8 bases, with 25 bases between them. The CDR3 consists of 17 residues. CDR3 bases: TGCAGCGTTGAACTCCGCGACCCAGGGGTAGCTAGGTACACCATATATTTT. The encoded protein is CSVELRDPGVARYTIYF.

The V gene is TRBV6-1, the J gene TRBJ2-3; weak D call: TRBD2 (5 bases). The CDR3 has 14 residues. Deletions cut 6 bases from V and 6 bases from J, with 16 bases between. CDR1 and CDR2 (germline): MNHNS, SASEGT. CDR3 protein: CASRADSGIDTQYF. As DNA, the CDR3 is TGTGCCAGCAGGGCGGACTCCGGAATTGATACGCAGTATTTT.

This clone was seen a handful of times. V gene TRBV7-2 combines with J gene TRBJ2-1; D unresolved. This CDR3 has 16 residues. The germline gives CDR1 SGHTA, CDR2 FQGNSA. Trimming stripped 2 bases from V and 2 bases from J, with 13 bases between. The CDR3 nucleotides are TGTGCCAGCAGCTTAAGGGCTGGTCATGCCTACAATGAGCAGTTCTTC. Its translation: CASSLRAGHAYNEQFF.

The CDR3 DNA reads TGTGCCAGCAGTGAAACGGGAGCCGGGGAGCTGTTTTTT. Residues: CASSETGAGELFF. This chain uses TRBV6-5 with TRBJ2-2; D perhaps matches TRBD2 (6 bases). The germline gives CDR1 MNHEY, CDR2 SVGAGI. Trimming shortened V by 5 bases and J by 6 bases, and 10 bases separated the two germline ends. This CDR3 comprises 13 residues.